This T cell receptor beta chain was profiled in a study of human T cells and chemical hapten exposure. At the level of the study: Weekly scalp doses of diphenylcyclopropenone were given to patients during the roughly 25-week study. Study observations and caveats: The donors suffered from alopecia, so their immune response may not match that of healthy people. The number of TCRs above 1 in 1000 frequency did not change after DPC sensitization.

TCRdb reprocessed the RACE reads via MiXCR and lists one record per CDR3 protein. The table lists some 42,000 distinct CDR3 sequences, 8.5% to 10% of them singletons. As regards this clonotype: Its target is unknown.

Time point: patch test 2, 6 weeks after DPC sensitization. The treatment here: therapeutic diphenylcyclopropenone sensitization with weekly scalp DPC. Whole blood, unfractionated, served as the material for total RNA extraction. The source material was whole blood, sampled in connection with sensitization to the hapten diphenylcyclopropenone (DPC). This receptor was taken from a woman in her 30s with alopecia areata. Some clones in this sample may be carry-over from other donors' samples.

This CDR3 is CASSLQGGGTDTQYF. The CDR3 coding sequence is TGTGCCAGCAGTTTACAGGGAGGAGGCACAGATACGCAGTATTTT. The V call is TRBV28, the J call TRBJ2-3; perhaps TRBD2 as D (6 bases). The CDR3 spans 15 residues. Between the trimmed V and J ends, which lost 2 bases and 1 base, there was a span of 10 bases. Germline CDR1 MDHEN, CDR2 SYDVKM. The entire variable domain, with the rest obtained from reference TRBV28 and TRBJ2-3, is as follows: DVKVTQSSRYLVKRTGEKVFLECVQDMDHENMFWYRQDPGLGLRLIYFSYDVKMKEKGDIPEGYSVSREKKERFSLILESASTNQTSMYLCASSLQGGGTDTQYFGPGTRLTVL.